This TCR beta chain was captured by sequencing in a study of post-analysis software for immune sequencing data. Study observations and caveats: Elevated frequency relative to controls characterized roughly 5 TRBV segments in patients, TRBV5-6, TRBV5-1 and TRBV20-1 among them.

From germline, CDR1 is LNHNV and CDR2 YYDKDF (reference sequence). This CDR3 has 15 residues. Trimming cost V 1 base and J 1 base, with 10 bases left between them. Carried by the TCR beta cDNA libraries were unique molecular identifiers. Each CDR3 protein is one row after TCRdb ran MiXCR on the PCR reads. The sample includes roughly 580,000 distinct CDR3 sequences, about 40% of them seen just once. This clonotype showed up just a few times. The antigen remains undetermined. V is TRBV15 and J is TRBJ1-2; D gene unclear. Sequencing was done on a sample of blood. The TCR originated in a girl aged 5 to 17 with multiple sclerosis. Here the CDR3 DNA reads TGTGCCACCAGCAGAGGGGCACGTTATAACTATGGCTACACCTTC. It is translated as CATSRGARYNYGYTF.